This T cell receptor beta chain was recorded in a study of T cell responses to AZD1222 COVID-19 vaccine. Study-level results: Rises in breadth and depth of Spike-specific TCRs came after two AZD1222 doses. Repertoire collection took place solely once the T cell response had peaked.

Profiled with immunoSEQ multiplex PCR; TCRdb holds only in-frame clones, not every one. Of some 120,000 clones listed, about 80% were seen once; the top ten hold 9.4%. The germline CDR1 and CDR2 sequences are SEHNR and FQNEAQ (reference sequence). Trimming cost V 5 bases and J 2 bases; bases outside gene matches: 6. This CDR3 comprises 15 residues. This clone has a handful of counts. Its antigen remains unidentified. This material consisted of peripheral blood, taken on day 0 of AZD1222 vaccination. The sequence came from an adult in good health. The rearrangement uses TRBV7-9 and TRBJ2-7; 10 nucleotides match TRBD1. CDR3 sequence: CASSETGTGAYEQYF. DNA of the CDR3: TGTGCCAGCAGCGAAACCGGGACAGGGGCCTACGAGCAGTACTTC. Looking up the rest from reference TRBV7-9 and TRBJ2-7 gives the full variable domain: DTGVSQNPRHKITKRGQNVTFRCDPISEHNRLYWYRQTLGQGPEFLTYFQNEAQLEKSRLLSDRFSAERPKGSFSTLEIQRTEQGDSAMYLCASSETGTGAYEQYFGPGTRLTVT.